This paragraph covers one T cell receptor beta chain sequence. What it recognizes is unknown. Every donor gave approximately 10 milliliters of peripheral blood. Isolated per sample were at least 7 million PBMCs. Germline CDR1 reads SGHDN; CDR2 reads FVKESK. V lost 0 bases and J lost 4; bases outside the gene matches: 6. The CDR3 is 19 amino acids. Through a sample-barcoded 5' primer and a J-beta primer mix, a second PCR was run for about 7 to 12 cycles. One entry per CDR3 protein results from TCRdb running MiXCR on the 5' RACE reads. The table has 550,000 to 700,000 distinct CDR3 sequences, about 26% seen once. The data belong to a study of blood T cells in healthy people across ages. Study findings and constraints: The recorded TCR beta diversity per million T cells decreased in a roughly linear manner with age.

The sequenced sample was blood. This sequence was found in a woman between 65 and 79 years old in good health. V is TRBV14 and J is TRBJ2-6; TRBD2 matches 13 bases. Here the CDR3 reads CASSQDVGLAGPGANVLTF. The CDR3 nucleotides read TGTGCCAGCAGCCAAGATGTGGGACTAGCGGGACCCGGGGCCAACGTCCTGACTTTC.